This TCR beta chain derives from a study of blood T cell repertoires in COVID-19. The overall study: In each case, the material was cDNA or gDNA derived from T cells, B-cell-depleted T cells, or PBMCs.

Per the authors' pipeline: Estimation of nucleated cell counts was performed using reference gene primer amplification. Profiled with immunoSEQ multiplex PCR; TCRdb holds only in-frame clones, not every one. The V and J calls and clone size come from that table; D and trimming were worked out from the DNA. There are 85,000 to 100,000 clones in the sample; more than 80% occur only once, and around 4.8% lies in the top ten. It was during active infection that Seattle patients were enrolled and then longitudinally followed. The TCR sequence derives from a man of 80 years or more with COVID-19, enrolled during active disease. Specimen: peripheral blood.

The CDR3 coding sequence is TGCGCCAGCAGCTTGGGCGGGGGTGTAAATAATGAGCAGTTCTTC. It encodes CASSLGGGVNNEQFF. The gene calls are TRBV5-1 and TRBJ2-1, with 7 bases identical to TRBD2. V lost 0 bases, J lost 7 bases, and 7 bases stayed unmatched. Germline values: CDR1 SGHRS, CDR2 YFSETQ. The CDR3 extends over 15 amino acids.